This T cell receptor (beta chain) is from a study of blood T cell repertoires in COVID-19. In the source study's methods: Using reference gene primer amplification, nucleated cell counts were estimated. Some clones are missing from TCRdb's copy, which holds only in-frame ones; the method was immunoSEQ multiplex PCR. From that table come the V and J calls and clone size; the DNA was used to work out D and trimming. The sample lists about 250,000 clones, around 86% occurring once. V dropped 4 bases and J dropped 3 bases, with 9 bases sitting between them. Germline V gene sequence: CDR1 PRHDT, CDR2 FYEKMQ (reference sequence). The CDR3 sequence is 13 residues long.

The origin of this receptor is a young man who had recovered from COVID-19. The chain couples TRBV13 to TRBJ1-2; D is perhaps TRBD1 (6 bases). The specimen was PBMCs or T cells enriched from blood (not recorded which). CDR3 in DNA: TGTGCCAGCAGCTCCGGGACATACTATGGCTACACCTTC. Its protein product is CASSSGTYYGYTF.